What follows are 27 T cell receptor beta chains derived from one specimen sequenced in a study of blood T cell repertoires in COVID-19. Using immunoSEQ multiplex PCR, the repertoire was profiled, and TCRdb retains in-frame clones only, with some absent. The table lists under 150,000 clones, around nine tenths of them singletons. Material for sequencing was peripheral blood. The receptors here all came from a woman aged 70-85 years who had recovered from COVID-19.

This clone has just a few counts. V usage is TRBV6-2 or TRBV6-3 and J usage is TRBJ1-5, with a tentative D call TRBD1 (6 bases). V gave up 5 bases and J gave up 3 bases, with 11 bases separating them. Germline CDR1 and CDR2: MNHEY and SVGEGT. CDR3 size: 14 residues. The CDR3 DNA reads as TGTGCCAGCAGTCCCGACAGGATCAATCAGCCCCAGCATTTT. Amino acids: CASSPDRINQPQHF.

The rearrangement links TRBV11-1 to TRBJ1-1; 10 positions match TRBD1. CDR1 is SGHAT and CDR2 is FQDESV in the germline V gene (reference sequence). CDR3 length: 13 amino acids. After removal of 7 bases from V and 10 bases from J, the junction contained 9 bases not matched to a gene. The CDR3 spells CASILRTGGIAFF. Written as DNA, the CDR3 is TGTGCCAGCATTCTACGGACAGGGGGTATAGCTTTCTTT.

The gene calls are TRBV19 and TRBJ2-1, with TRBD2 as a possible D gene (7 bases). The length of the CDR3 is 16 residues. The V and J ends lost 6 bases and 4 bases respectively, with 19 bases between them. Per the germline V gene, CDR1 is LNHDA and CDR2 is SQIVND (reference sequence). CDR3 loop: CASRDPRGGGYNEQFF. The CDR3 DNA sequence: TGTGCCAGTAGAGACCCCAGGGGAGGGGGTTACAATGAGCAGTTCTTC.

The chain employs TRBV24-1 and TRBJ2-5; TRBD2 is a possible D gene (6 bases). V lost 1 base to trimming and J lost 3 bases, with 11 bases between them. The germline CDR1 and CDR2 sequences are KGHDR and SFDVKD. This CDR3 spans 15 amino acids. CDR3 in amino acids: CATSDFGRGKETQYF. DNA of the CDR3: TGTGCCACCAGTGATTTTGGGCGGGGAAAAGAGACCCAGTACTTC.

The V gene is TRBV4-1, the J gene TRBJ2-3; D possibly corresponds to TRBD2 (5 bases). The CDR3 runs to 17 residues. Per the germline V gene, CDR1 is MGHRA and CDR2 is YSYEKL. V dropped 1 base and J dropped 1 base, with 15 bases sitting between them. CDR3 DNA sequence: TGCGCCAGCAGCCAAGGCCCGGTCCGGGGAGGCACAGATACGCAGTATTTT. Translated, it gives CASSQGPVRGGTDTQYF.

Only one count was recorded for this clone. The rearrangement joins TRBV29-1 to TRBJ2-3, with D tentatively TRBD2 (5 bases). The V end was cut by 6 bases, the J end by 2 bases, with 12 bases between. The CDR3 covers 13 residues. Germline V CDR1 and CDR2: SQVTM, ANQGSEA. This CDR3 reads CSVRGLLTDTQYF. As DNA, the CDR3 is TGCAGCGTCCGCGGACTTCTCACAGATACGCAGTATTTT.

The chain couples TRBV29-1 to TRBJ2-3; the match to TRBD2 covers 9 bases. The CDR3 is 14 amino acids. J was trimmed by 1 base and V by 3 bases; bases with no gene match: 2. Per the germline V gene, CDR1 is SQVTM and CDR2 is ANQGSEA. The CDR3 spells CSVDRGGGTDTQYF. The DNA for the CDR3 is TGCAGCGTTGATCGCGGGGGGGGCACAGATACGCAGTATTTT.

V usage is TRBV7-3 and J usage is TRBJ2-7; tentative D call: TRBD1 (5 bases). Trimming shortened V by 2 bases and J by 1 base, and 9 bases separated the two germline ends. This CDR3 has 14 residues. CDR1 and CDR2 (germline): SGHTA, FQGTGA. CDR3 in amino acids: CASSLGPGSYEQYF. For the CDR3, the DNA is TGTGCCAGCAGCTTAGGGCCAGGGTCCTACGAGCAGTACTTC. The complete variable domain, with remaining parts taken from reference TRBV7-3 and TRBJ2-7, reads GAGVSQTPSNKVTEKGKYVELRCDPISGHTALYWYRQSLGQGPEFLIYFQGTGAADDSGLPNDRFFAVRPEGSVSTLKIQRTERGDSAVYLCASSLGPGSYEQYFGPGTRLTVT.

This clone came up once. This rearrangement joins TRBV10-3 to TRBJ2-3; possibly TRBD1 for D (6 bases). The CDR3 extends over 14 amino acids. Germline assignment: CDR1 ENHRY and CDR2 SYGVKD. V was cut by 7 bases and J by 0 bases, with 11 bases left in between. In DNA form, the CDR3 reads TGTGCCATCAAGTCTGGACAGAGCACAGATACGCAGTATTTT. As protein: CAIKSGQSTDTQYF.

V gene TRBV7-2 combines with J gene TRBJ2-1; TRBD2 aligns across 8 bases. The V gene's germline CDR1 is SGHTA and CDR2 FQGNSA. The V gene end was trimmed by 3 bases and the J gene end by 1 base; junction bases not matched to a gene: 5. The CDR3 contains 16 residues. CDR3 nucleotides: TGTGCCAGCAGCTTCGGACGGGGGGGGTCCTACAATGAGCAGTTCTTC. Encoded protein: CASSFGRGGSYNEQFF. Full variable domain (rest looked up from reference TRBV7-2 and TRBJ2-1): GAGVSQSPSNKVTEKGKDVELRCDPISGHTALYWYRQSLGQGLEFLIYFQGNSAPDKSGLPSDRFSAERTGGSVSTLTIQRTQQEDSAVYLCASSFGRGGSYNEQFFGPGTRLTVL.

The chain combines TRBV27 with TRBJ1-4, with D uncertain. The CDR3 extends over 12 amino acids. Trimming pared 6 bases from V and 5 bases from J, leaving 7 bases between. CDR1 is MNHEY and CDR2 is SMNVEV in the germline V gene (reference sequence). CDR3 protein: CASRALNEKLFF. CDR3 in DNA: TGTGCCAGCAGGGCCTTGAATGAAAAACTGTTTTTT.

This chain links TRBV7-2 with TRBJ1-2; D gene unclear. CDR1 is SGHTA and CDR2 is FQGNSA in the germline V gene. V shed 0 bases and J shed 14 bases, with 19 bases lying between them. The CDR3 totals 14 residues. As DNA, the CDR3 is TGTGCCAGCAGCTTAGCGAGGAGGCTCAAATGGATGACCTTC. Translated: CASSLARRLKWMTF.

This clone was seen more than once but under ten times. The rearrangement links TRBV30 to TRBJ2-7; D is possibly TRBD2 (5 bases). Trimming shortened V by 2 bases and J by 3 bases, and 14 bases separated the two germline ends. Germline CDR1 and CDR2: GTSNPN and SVGIG (reference sequence). This CDR3 has 14 amino acids. CDR3 in DNA: TGTGCCTGGAGTAGGACTGAGATAGTCTACGAGCAGTACTTC. Amino acids: CAWSRTEIVYEQYF.

This clone was observed once. The rearrangement joins TRBV4-2 to TRBJ2-7, with 7 bases identical to TRBD2. After removal of 1 base from V and 2 bases from J, the junction contained 2 bases not matched to a gene. The CDR3 is 14 amino acids. The germline gives CDR1 LGHNA, CDR2 YNFKEQ. Written as DNA, the CDR3 is TGTGCCAGCAGCCAAGCGGGAGGTACCTACGAGCAGTACTTC. This codes for CASSQAGGTYEQYF.

This clone has a single count. The V call is TRBV7-2, the J call TRBJ1-4; possible D gene TRBD1, 5 bases. The CDR3 is 15 residues long. With 1 base removed from V and 1 base from J, the gap between germline ends came to 7 bases. The germline V gene has CDR1 SGHTA and CDR2 FQGNSA. The CDR3 reads CASSLVQGTNEKLFF. The CDR3 region has the DNA TGTGCCAGCAGCTTAGTGCAGGGAACTAATGAAAAACTGTTTTTT.

The V and J genes are TRBV5-8 and TRBJ2-7; D not resolved. CDR1 is SGHTS and CDR2 is YDEGEE in the germline V gene. CDR3 length equals 13 residues. Deletions cut 2 bases from V and 7 bases from J, with 13 bases between. The CDR3 bases are TGTGCCAGCAGCTTCACAGTTGCAAGGGAGCAGTACTTC. Its translation: CASSFTVAREQYF.

This chain joins TRBV11-3 and TRBJ1-2; D is unresolved. V was clipped by 0 bases and J by 10 bases, with 9 bases between them. The CDR3 runs to 12 residues. The germline V gene encodes CDR1 SGHNT and CDR2 YENEEA. The DNA of the CDR3 is TGTGCCAGCAGCTTAGACGGTAGAGACTACACCTTC. This encodes CASSLDGRDYTF.

This clone came up a few times. The gene calls are TRBV6-6 and TRBJ1-3, with D unclear. Germline V gene data show CDR1 as MNHNY and CDR2 as SVGAGI (reference sequence). Trimming pared 6 bases from V and 0 bases from J, leaving 6 bases between. There are 13 residues in the CDR3. The CDR3 spells CASRTTSGNTIYF. CDR3 in DNA: TGTGCCAGCAGAACAACCTCTGGAAACACCATATATTTT.

V usage is TRBV28 and J usage is TRBJ1-1, with TRBD1 matching 9 bases. J was trimmed by 5 bases and V by 2 bases; bases with no gene match: 9. The CDR3 has 16 amino acids. The V gene's germline CDR1 is MDHEN and CDR2 SYDVKM. CDR3 sequence (DNA): TGTGCCAGCAGTTTACCAGTGGGACAGGGCTTTACTGAAGCTTTCTTT. Translation: CASSLPVGQGFTEAFF.

The chain has TRBV7-3 and TRBJ2-3; 8 nucleotides match TRBD2. Germline trimming cut 5 bases from V and 0 bases from J; bases unmatched to any gene: 10. This CDR3 contains 17 residues. Germline-derived CDR1 and CDR2 are SGHTA and FQGTGA. For the CDR3, the DNA is TGTGCCAGCAGCGTTAAAGGCGGGGGGCCTAGCACAGATACGCAGTATTTT. It is translated as CASSVKGGGPSTDTQYF.

In its sample, this clone was seen once. The chain employs TRBV12-3 or TRBV12-4 and TRBJ1-5, with no clear D. V gave up 3 bases and J gave up 3 bases, with 6 bases separating them. The CDR3 is 13 amino acids. CDR3 loop: CASSFSVNQPQHF. Written as DNA, the CDR3 is TGTGCCAGCAGTTTCTCGGTCAATCAGCCCCAGCATTTT.

This rearrangement joins TRBV7-2 to TRBJ1-5; no clear D. Germline CDR1 reads SGHTA; CDR2 reads FQGNSA. The CDR3 extends over 14 amino acids. Trimming removed 0 bases at V and 6 bases at J, with 9 bases between. DNA of the CDR3: TGTGCCAGCAGCTTAGCAAACGCGGCTCAGCCCCAGCATTTT. Its translation: CASSLANAAQPQHF.

DNA of the CDR3: TGTGCCAGTATGCGACTAGCGGGAGGGCCAATAGATACGCAGTATTTT. Protein: CASMRLAGGPIDTQYF. The chain joins TRBV19 to TRBJ2-3, with 14 bases aligning to TRBD2. The germline V gene has CDR1 LNHDA and CDR2 SQIVND (reference sequence). The CDR3 is made up of 16 amino acids. J lost 5 bases, V lost 7 bases, and 8 bases had no gene match.

This clone showed up just once. The chain has TRBV7-2 and TRBJ1-5; no clear D. Trimming pared 5 bases from V and 4 bases from J, leaving 6 bases between. This CDR3 region has 12 residues. Per germline, CDR1 SGHTA and CDR2 FQGNSA. The CDR3 bases are TGTGCCAGCAGCCGCGAAAATCAGCCCCAGCATTTT. Translated, it gives CASSRENQPQHF. Full variable domain (rest looked up from reference TRBV7-2 and TRBJ1-5): GAGVSQSPSNKVTEKGKDVELRCDPISGHTALYWYRQSLGQGLEFLIYFQGNSAPDKSGLPSDRFSAERTGGSVSTLTIQRTQQEDSAVYLCASSRENQPQHFGDGTRLSIL.

This clone was observed a single time. This chain joins TRBV29-1 and TRBJ2-5; 7 positions match TRBD1. Germline CDR1 SQVTM, CDR2 ANQGSEA. The CDR3 is 14 amino acids. The V gene end was trimmed by 5 bases and the J gene end by 7 bases; junction bases not matched to a gene: 13. The CDR3 region is CSVTPGTADGTQYF. For the CDR3, the DNA is TGCAGCGTTACCCCCGGGACAGCGGACGGGACCCAGTACTTC.

The chain has TRBV5-4 and TRBJ2-3; unclear D gene. V shed 0 bases and J shed 6 bases, with 11 bases lying between them. The CDR3 loop spans 14 amino acids. CDR1 and CDR2 from the germline V gene are SGHNT and YYREEE (reference sequence). CDR3 loop: CASSLEGSFDTQYF. The DNA for the CDR3 is TGTGCCAGCAGCTTGGAAGGTAGCTTCGATACGCAGTATTTT.

The V and J genes are TRBV5-4 and TRBJ2-3; D gene ambiguous. The CDR3 is made up of 11 amino acids. With 4 bases removed from V and 6 bases from J, the gap between germline ends came to 6 bases. CDR1 and CDR2 from the germline V gene are SGHNT and YYREEE (reference sequence). The CDR3 loop is CASSTRDTQYF. Written as DNA, the CDR3 is TGTGCCAGCAGCACGCGGGATACGCAGTATTTT.